This T cell receptor (beta chain) was found in a study of CD8 T cells in ankylosing spondylitis. A note on this clonotype: Its antigen is unknown.

TCRdb recomputed calls from the 5' RACE reads with MiXCR, one row per CDR3 protein. The sample has 130,000 or so distinct CDR3 sequences; roughly 18% are singletons. Study-wide results and caveats: Ankylosing spondylitis blood appeared to be characterized by a TCR beta motif of roughly eight highly homologous variants. According to the report, clones linked to the disease were significantly enriched in matched synovial fluid samples taken from ankylosing spondylitis patients.

This clonotype originated in a male donor with ankylosing spondylitis. The sequencing input was blood, either unsorted or a sorted T cell fraction (not recorded which).

CDR3 sequence reads: CASSVAKDGSSYNEQFF. The CDR3 DNA is TGTGCCAGCAGCGTAGCAAAGGATGGGAGCTCCTACAATGAGCAGTTCTTC. This chain uses TRBV9 with TRBJ2-1; TRBD2 might be the D (5 bases). Germline values: CDR1 SGDLS, CDR2 YYNGEE. This CDR3 region has 17 residues. V shed 0 bases and J shed 0 bases, with 13 bases lying between them.